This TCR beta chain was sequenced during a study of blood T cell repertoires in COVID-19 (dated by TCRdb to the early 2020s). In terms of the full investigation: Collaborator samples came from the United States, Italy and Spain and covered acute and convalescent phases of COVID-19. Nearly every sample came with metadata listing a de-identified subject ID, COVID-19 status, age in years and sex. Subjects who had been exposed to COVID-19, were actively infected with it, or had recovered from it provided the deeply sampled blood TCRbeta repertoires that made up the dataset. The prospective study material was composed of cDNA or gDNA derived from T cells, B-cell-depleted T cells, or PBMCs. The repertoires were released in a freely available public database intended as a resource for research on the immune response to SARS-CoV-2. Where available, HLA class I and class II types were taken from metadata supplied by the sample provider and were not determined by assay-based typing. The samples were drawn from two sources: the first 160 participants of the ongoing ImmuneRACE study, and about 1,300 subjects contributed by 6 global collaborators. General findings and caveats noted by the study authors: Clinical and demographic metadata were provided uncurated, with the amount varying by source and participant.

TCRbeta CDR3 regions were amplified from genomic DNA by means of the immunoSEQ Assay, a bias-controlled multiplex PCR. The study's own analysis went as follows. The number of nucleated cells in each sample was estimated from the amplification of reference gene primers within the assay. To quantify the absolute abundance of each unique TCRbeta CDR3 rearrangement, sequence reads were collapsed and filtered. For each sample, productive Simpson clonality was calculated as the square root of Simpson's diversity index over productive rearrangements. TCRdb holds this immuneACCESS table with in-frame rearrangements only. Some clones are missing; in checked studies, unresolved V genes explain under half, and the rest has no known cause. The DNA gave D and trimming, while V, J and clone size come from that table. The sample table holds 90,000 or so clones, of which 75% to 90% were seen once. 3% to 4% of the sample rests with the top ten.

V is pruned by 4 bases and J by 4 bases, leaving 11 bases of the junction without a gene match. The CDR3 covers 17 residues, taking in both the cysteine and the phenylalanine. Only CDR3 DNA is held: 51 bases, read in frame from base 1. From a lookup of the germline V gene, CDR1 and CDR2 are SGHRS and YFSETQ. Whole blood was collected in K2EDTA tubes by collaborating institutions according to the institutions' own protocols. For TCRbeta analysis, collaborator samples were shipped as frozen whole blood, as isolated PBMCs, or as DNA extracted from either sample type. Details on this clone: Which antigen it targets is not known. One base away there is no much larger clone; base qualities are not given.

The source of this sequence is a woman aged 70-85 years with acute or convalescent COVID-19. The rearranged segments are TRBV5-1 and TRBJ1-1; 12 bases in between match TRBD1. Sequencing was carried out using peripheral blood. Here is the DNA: TGCGCCAGCAGCACCCCGGGACAGGGGGCTTTGGGCACTGAAGCTTTCTTT. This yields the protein CASSTPGQGALGTEAFF.